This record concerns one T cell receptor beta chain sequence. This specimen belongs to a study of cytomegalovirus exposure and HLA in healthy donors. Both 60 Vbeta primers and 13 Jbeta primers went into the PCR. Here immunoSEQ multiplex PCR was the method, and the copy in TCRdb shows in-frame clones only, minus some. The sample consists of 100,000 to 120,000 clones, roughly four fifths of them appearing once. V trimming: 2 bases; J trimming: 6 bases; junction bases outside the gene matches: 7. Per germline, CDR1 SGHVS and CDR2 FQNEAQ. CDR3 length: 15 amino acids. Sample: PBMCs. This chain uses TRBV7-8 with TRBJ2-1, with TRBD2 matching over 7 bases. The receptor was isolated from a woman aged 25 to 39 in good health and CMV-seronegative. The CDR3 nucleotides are TGTGCCAGCAGCTTAAAGAGGGAGGGACCCAATGAGCAGTTCTTC. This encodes CASSLKREGPNEQFF. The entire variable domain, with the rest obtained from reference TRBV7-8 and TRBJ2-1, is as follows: GAGVSQSPRYKVAKRGQDVALRCDPISGHVSLFWYQQALGQGPEFLTYFQNEAQLDKSGLPSDRFFAERPEGSVSTLKIQRTQQEDSAVYLCASSLKREGPNEQFFGPGTRLTVL.